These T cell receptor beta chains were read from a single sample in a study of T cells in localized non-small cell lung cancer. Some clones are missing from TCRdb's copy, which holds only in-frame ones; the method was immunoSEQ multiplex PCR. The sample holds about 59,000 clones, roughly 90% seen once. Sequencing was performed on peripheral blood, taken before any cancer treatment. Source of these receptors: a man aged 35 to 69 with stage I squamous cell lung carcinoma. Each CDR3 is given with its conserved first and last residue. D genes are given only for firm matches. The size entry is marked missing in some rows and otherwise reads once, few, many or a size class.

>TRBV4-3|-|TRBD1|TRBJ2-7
CASSPRGWGQGASYEQYF
TGCGCCAGCAGCCCTCGGGGTTGGGGACAGGGGGCCTCCTACGAGCAGTACTTC
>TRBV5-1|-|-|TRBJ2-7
CASSLNSRTYEQYF
TGCGCCAGCAGCTTAAATAGCCGAACCTACGAGCAGTACTTC
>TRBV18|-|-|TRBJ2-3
CASSPPSTDTQYF
TGTGCCAGCTCACCACCGTCGACAGATACGCAGTATTTT
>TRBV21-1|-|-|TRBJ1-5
CASVKRGPYQPQHF
TGTGCCAGCGTAAAACGGGGTCCCTATCAGCCCCAGCATTTT
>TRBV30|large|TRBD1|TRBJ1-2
CAWSADNSGQGWNYGYTF
TGTGCCTGGAGTGCAGATAACTCGGGACAGGGATGGAACTATGGCTACACCTTC
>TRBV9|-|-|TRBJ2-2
CASSVRGEGTGELFF
TGTGCCAGCAGCGTGAGGGGCGAGGGGACCGGGGAGCTGTTTTTT
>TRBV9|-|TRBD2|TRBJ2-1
CASSFGLAGGRNNEQFF
TGTGCCAGCAGCTTCGGACTAGCGGGAGGTCGAAACAATGAGCAGTTCTTC
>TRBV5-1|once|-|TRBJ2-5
CASSLVGEETQYF
TGCGCCAGCAGCTTGGTAGGGGAAGAGACCCAGTACTTC
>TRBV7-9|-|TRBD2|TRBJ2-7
CASSPLGAGEVEQYF
TGTGCCAGCAGCCCGCTGGGAGCGGGAGAGGTCGAGCAGTACTTC
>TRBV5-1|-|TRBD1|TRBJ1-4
CASSRGQGGEKLFF
TGCGCCAGCAGCCGGGGACAGGGAGGAGAAAAACTGTTTTTT
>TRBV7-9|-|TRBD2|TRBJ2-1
CASSPGGAASNEQFF
TGTGCCAGCAGCCCCGGGGGGGCAGCTTCAAATGAGCAGTTCTTC
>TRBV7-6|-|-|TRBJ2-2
CASSLERSNTGELFF
TGTGCCAGCAGCTTAGAACGGTCGAACACCGGGGAGCTGTTTTTT
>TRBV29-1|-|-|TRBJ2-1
CSVPNPQGDNEQFF
TGCAGCGTCCCAAACCCCCAGGGTGACAATGAGCAGTTCTTC
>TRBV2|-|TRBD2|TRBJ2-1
CASSEGTSGSNEQFF
TGTGCCAGCAGTGAAGGGACTAGCGGGAGCAATGAGCAGTTCTTC
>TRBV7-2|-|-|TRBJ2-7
CASSLSDFSSYEQYF
TGTGCCAGCAGCCTCTCGGACTTTAGCTCCTACGAGCAGTACTTC
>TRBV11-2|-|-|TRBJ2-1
CASSLERFEQFF
TGTGCCAGCAGCTTAGAGAGGTTTGAGCAGTTCTTC
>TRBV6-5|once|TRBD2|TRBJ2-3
CASSRGSYTDTQYF
TGTGCCAGCAGTCGCGGGAGCTACACAGATACGCAGTATTTT
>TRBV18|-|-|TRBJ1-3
CASSLGLNSGNTIYF
TGTGCCAGCTCACTGGGACTCAACTCTGGAAACACCATATATTTT
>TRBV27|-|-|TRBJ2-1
CASSYHPSRYSYNEQFF
TGTGCCAGCAGTTACCACCCTAGCCGATACTCCTACAATGAGCAGTTCTTC
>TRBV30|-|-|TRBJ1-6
CAWSVSGYGNSPLHF
TGTGCCTGGAGTGTCTCCGGGTACGGGAATTCACCCCTCCACTTT
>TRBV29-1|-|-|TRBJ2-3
CTGYRAGGDTQYF
TGCACGGGGTACAGGGCGGGCGGGGATACGCAGTATTTT
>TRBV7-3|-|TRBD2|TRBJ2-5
CASSLGSPASGQETQYF
TGTGCCAGCAGCTTAGGGTCTCCGGCTAGCGGACAAGAGACCCAGTACTTC
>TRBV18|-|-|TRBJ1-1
CASSFGVGVNTEAFF
TGTGCCAGCTCATTCGGGGTAGGAGTGAACACTGAAGCTTTCTTT
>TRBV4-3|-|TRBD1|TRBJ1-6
CASSPGTGESPLHF
TGCGCCAGCAGCCCCGGGACAGGGGAATCACCCCTCCACTTT